These T cell receptor beta chains were read from a single sample in a study of lymphopenia after photon versus proton radiotherapy. The repertoire was sequenced with immunoSEQ multiplex PCR; TCRdb's copy has only in-frame clones and lacks some. The repertoire includes approximately 150,000 clones, roughly nine tenths of them detected once, and less than 6% sits in the top ten. The sample consisted of peripheral blood, taken from a patient treated with photon-based radiotherapy. All receptors derive from a man aged 50 to 60 with gastric cancer. Each CDR3 is given with its conserved first and last residue. The D gene is left open where the match is weak. The size entry is marked missing in some rows and otherwise reads once, few, many or a size class.

size	V	D	J	CDR3	DNA
once	TRBV2	-	TRBJ1-1	CASSEEGNTEAFF	TGTGCCAGCAGTGAAGAGGGCAACACTGAAGCTTTCTTT
-	TRBV30	TRBD2	TRBJ2-1	CAWSVLSGRADEQFF	TGTGCCTGGAGTGTACTCAGCGGGAGGGCCGATGAGCAGTTCTTC
-	TRBV6-6	TRBD1	TRBJ2-1	CASSPQPGQHYNEQFF	TGTGCCAGCAGCCCCCAGCCGGGACAGCACTACAATGAGCAGTTCTTC
few	TRBV11-2	TRBD1	TRBJ2-7	CASSPMGFRDRSNEQYF	TGTGCCAGCAGCCCCATGGGGTTCCGGGACAGGTCAAACGAGCAGTACTTC
-	TRBV6-5	TRBD1	TRBJ1-5	CASSRTGGNQPQHF	TGTGCCAGCAGTCGCACAGGGGGCAATCAGCCCCAGCATTTT
-	TRBV4-2	-	TRBJ2-3	CASSQNWADSTDTQYF	TGTGCCAGCAGCCAAAACTGGGCTGACAGCACAGATACGCAGTATTTT
-	TRBV6-1	TRBD2	TRBJ2-3	CASSPLAGGTDTQYF	TGTGCCAGCAGTCCCCTAGCGGGAGGCACAGATACGCAGTATTTT
-	TRBV7-6	-	TRBJ1-4	CASSLRYRGNEKLFF	TGTGCCAGCAGCTTAAGATACAGAGGGAATGAAAAACTGTTTTTT
once	TRBV14	-	TRBJ2-7	CASSQAQGRYEQYF	TGTGCCAGCAGCCAAGCCCAGGGGAGGTACGAGCAGTACTTC
-	TRBV15	TRBD2	TRBJ2-1	CATSSVAGGPHEQFF	TGTGCCACCAGCAGTGTTGCGGGAGGGCCCCATGAGCAGTTCTTC
-	TRBV19	-	TRBJ2-7	CASSISEQDPSEQYF	TGTGCCAGTAGTATAAGTGAACAGGACCCCAGCGAGCAGTACTTC
-	TRBV7-6	-	TRBJ2-1	CASSFGSSYNEQFF	TGTGCCAGCAGCTTCGGGAGCTCCTACAATGAGCAGTTCTTC
-	TRBV6-5	-	TRBJ2-7	CASRELSGEQYF	TGTGCCAGCAGGGAACTCTCGGGGGAGCAGTACTTC
-	TRBV28	TRBD1	TRBJ1-2	CASSSLLGQGAGYTF	TGTGCCAGCAGTTCCCTTCTCGGACAGGGGGCTGGCTACACCTTC
-	TRBV28	-	TRBJ1-5	CASSSPGMSNQPQHF	TGTGCCAGCAGTTCCCCAGGGATGAGCAATCAGCCCCAGCATTTT
-	TRBV15	-	TRBJ2-7	CATSNRVETYEQYF	TGTGCCACCAGCAACAGGGTAGAAACGTACGAGCAGTACTTC
-	TRBV28	TRBD1	TRBJ1-1	CASRPQQGGTSTEAFF	TGTGCCAGCAGACCTCAACAGGGGGGGACGAGCACTGAAGCTTTCTTT
few	TRBV19	TRBD1	TRBJ1-5	CASSPDRGPQHF	TGTGCCAGTAGCCCAGACAGGGGGCCCCAGCATTTT
many	TRBV7-2	TRBD1	TRBJ1-5	CASSSTGSNQPQHF	TGTGCCAGCAGCTCGACAGGGAGCAATCAGCCCCAGCATTTT
-	TRBV6-5	TRBD2	TRBJ2-7	CASSSGLAVYEQYF	TGTGCCAGCAGTTCGGGACTAGCAGTCTACGAGCAGTACTTC
-	TRBV11-2	-	TRBJ2-7	CASSSTGSSYEQYF	TGTGCCAGCAGCTCCACAGGGAGCTCCTACGAGCAGTACTTC
-	TRBV28	-	TRBJ1-5	CASSVVAVYSNQPQHF	TGTGCCAGCAGTGTCGTGGCGGTTTATAGCAATCAGCCCCAGCATTTT
-	TRBV27	-	TRBJ2-1	CASSFSDSNEQFF	TGTGCCAGCAGTTTCTCCGACAGTAATGAGCAGTTCTTC
-	TRBV7-2	TRBD2	TRBJ2-7	CASSFWTSGYEQYF	TGTGCCAGCAGCTTCTGGACTAGCGGCTACGAGCAGTACTTC
few	TRBV7-9	-	TRBJ1-2	CASSLALGRDNTF	TGTGCCAGCAGCTTAGCGCTAGGGAGGGACAACACCTTC
-	TRBV5-8	-	TRBJ1-1	CASSLLALYTEAFF	TGTGCCAGCAGCCTACTTGCCCTCTACACTGAAGCTTTCTTT
-	TRBV11-2	-	TRBJ1-4	CASSLEGEVEKLFF	TGTGCCAGCAGCTTGGAAGGGGAGGTTGAAAAACTGTTTTTT
-	TRBV25-1	-	TRBJ2-2	CASSESTGELFF	TGTGCCAGCAGTGAGTCTACCGGGGAGCTGTTTTTT